This TCR beta chain was captured in a study of shared clonotypes between healthy human individuals. Whole-study findings and limits: Memory subsets generally showed smaller estimated richness than naive subsets did.

Notes on this clone: The antigen is not known.

Sequencing used immunoSEQ multiplex PCR; TCRdb keeps in-frame clones, though not all of them. The sample contains 2,500,000 or so clones, 93% of which appear only once. V shed 6 bases and J shed 6 bases, with 19 bases lying between them. The CDR3 is made up of 15 amino acids. Per germline, CDR1 MNHNS and CDR2 SASEGT. All the donors were Caucasian adults who lived in Nashville, Tennessee. The chain combines TRBV6-1 with TRBJ2-3, with D possibly matching TRBD2 (5 bases). This TCR derives from a young man in good health. Some clones in this sample may be carry-over from other donors' samples. Input material: naive CD4+ T cells from PBMCs. The subset is: CD45RA+ positively selected. CDR3 amino acids: CASRTWERTWDTQYF. CDR3 nucleotide sequence: TGTGCCAGCAGGACCTGGGAGCGGACCTGGGATACGCAGTATTTT.